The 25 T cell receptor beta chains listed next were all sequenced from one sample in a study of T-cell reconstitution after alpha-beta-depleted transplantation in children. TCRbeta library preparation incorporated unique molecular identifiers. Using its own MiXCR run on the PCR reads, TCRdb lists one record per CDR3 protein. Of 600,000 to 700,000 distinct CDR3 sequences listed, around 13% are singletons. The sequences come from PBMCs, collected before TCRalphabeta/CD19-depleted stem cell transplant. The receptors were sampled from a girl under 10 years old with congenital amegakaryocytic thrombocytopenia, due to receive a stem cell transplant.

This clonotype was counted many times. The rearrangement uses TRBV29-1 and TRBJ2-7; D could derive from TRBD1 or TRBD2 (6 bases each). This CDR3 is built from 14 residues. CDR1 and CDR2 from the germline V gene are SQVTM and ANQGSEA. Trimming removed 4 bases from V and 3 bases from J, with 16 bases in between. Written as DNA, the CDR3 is TGCAGCGTTGTTAGGGGGAGGATGGACTACGAGCAGTACTTC. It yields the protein CSVVRGRMDYEQYF.

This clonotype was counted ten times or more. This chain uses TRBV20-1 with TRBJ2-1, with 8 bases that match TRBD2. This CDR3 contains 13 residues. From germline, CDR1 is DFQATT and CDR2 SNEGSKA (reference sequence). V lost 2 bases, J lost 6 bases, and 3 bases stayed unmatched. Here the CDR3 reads CSARLAGLNEQFF. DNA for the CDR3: TGCAGTGCTAGATTAGCGGGACTCAATGAGCAGTTCTTC.

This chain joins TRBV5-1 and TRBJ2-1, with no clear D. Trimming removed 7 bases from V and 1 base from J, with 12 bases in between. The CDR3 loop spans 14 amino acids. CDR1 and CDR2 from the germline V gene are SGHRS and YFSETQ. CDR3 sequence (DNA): TGCGCCAGCGGCGAGCAGCCGTCCTACAATGAGCAGTTCTTC. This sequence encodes CASGEQPSYNEQFF.

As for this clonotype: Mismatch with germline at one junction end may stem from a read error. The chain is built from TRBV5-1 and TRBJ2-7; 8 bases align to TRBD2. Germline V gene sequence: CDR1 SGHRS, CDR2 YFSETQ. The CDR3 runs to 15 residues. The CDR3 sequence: CASSPRKTTSGSEIF. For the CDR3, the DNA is TGCGCCAGCAGCCCTCGTAAAACTACTAGCGGCAGTGAAATCTTC.

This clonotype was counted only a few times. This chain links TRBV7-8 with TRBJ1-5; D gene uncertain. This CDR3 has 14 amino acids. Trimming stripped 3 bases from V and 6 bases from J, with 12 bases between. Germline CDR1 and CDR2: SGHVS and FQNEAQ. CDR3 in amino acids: CASSLIGRAQPQHF. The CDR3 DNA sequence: TGTGCCAGCAGCTTGATAGGAAGGGCTCAGCCCCAGCATTTT.

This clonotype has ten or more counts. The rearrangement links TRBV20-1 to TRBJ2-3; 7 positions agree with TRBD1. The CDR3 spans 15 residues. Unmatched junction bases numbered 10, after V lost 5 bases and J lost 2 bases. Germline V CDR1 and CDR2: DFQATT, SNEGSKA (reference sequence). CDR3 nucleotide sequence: TGCAGTGCTCCGAATCCGGGGACAGTCACAGATACGCAGTATTTT. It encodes CSAPNPGTVTDTQYF.

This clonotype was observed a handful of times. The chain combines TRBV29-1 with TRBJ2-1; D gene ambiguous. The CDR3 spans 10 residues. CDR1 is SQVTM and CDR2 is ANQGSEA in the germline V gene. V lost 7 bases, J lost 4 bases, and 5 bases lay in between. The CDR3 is CSGKYNEQFF. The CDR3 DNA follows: TGCAGCGGCAAGTACAATGAGCAGTTCTTC.

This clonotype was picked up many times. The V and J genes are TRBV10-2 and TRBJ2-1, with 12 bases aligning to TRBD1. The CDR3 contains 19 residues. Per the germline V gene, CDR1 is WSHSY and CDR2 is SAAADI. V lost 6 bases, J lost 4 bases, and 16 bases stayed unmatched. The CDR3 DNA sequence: TGCGCCAGCAGGGGGACAGGGGGCGGGTTAGCGGGAACTTACAATGAGCAGTTCTTC. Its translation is CASRGTGGGLAGTYNEQFF.

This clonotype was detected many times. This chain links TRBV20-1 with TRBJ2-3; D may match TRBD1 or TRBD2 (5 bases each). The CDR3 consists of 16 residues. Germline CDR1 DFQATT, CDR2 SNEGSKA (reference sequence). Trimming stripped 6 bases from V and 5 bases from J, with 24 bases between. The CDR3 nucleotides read TGCAGTGCCCCTAAAATCACGGGGCCCCGAAGAGATACGCAGTATTTT. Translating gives CSAPKITGPRRDTQYF.

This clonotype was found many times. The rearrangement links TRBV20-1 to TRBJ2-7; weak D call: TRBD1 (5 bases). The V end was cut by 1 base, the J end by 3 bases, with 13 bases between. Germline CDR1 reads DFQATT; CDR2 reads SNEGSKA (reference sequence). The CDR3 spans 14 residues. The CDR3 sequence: CSARARALLYEQYF. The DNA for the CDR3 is TGCAGTGCTAGAGCCAGGGCACTTCTCTACGAGCAGTACTTC.

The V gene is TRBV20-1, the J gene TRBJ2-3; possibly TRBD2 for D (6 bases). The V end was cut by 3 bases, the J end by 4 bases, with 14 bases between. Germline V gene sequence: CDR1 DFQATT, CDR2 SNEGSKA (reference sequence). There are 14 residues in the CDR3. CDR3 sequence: CSASWLALADTQYF. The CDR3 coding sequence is TGCAGTGCTAGTTGGCTAGCGTTGGCAGATACGCAGTATTTT.

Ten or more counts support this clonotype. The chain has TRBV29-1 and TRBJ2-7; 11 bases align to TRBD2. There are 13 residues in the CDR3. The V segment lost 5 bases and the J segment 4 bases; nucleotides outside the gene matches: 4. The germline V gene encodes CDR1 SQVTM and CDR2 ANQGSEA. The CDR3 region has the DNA TGCAGCGTTCTAGCGGGAGGAGGTTACGAGCAGTACTTC. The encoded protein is CSVLAGGGYEQYF.

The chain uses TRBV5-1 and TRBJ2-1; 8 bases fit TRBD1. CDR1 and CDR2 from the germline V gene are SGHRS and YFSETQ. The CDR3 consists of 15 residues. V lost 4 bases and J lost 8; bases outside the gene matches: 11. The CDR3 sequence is CASSKGQEVGDEQFF. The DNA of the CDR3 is TGCGCCAGCAGCAAGGGACAGGAGGTCGGGGATGAGCAGTTCTTC. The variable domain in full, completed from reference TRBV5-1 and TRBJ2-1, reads KAGVTQTPRYLIKTRGQQVTLSCSPISGHRSVSWYQQTPGQGLQFLFEYFSETQRNKGNFPGRFSGRQFSNSRSEMNVSTLELGDSALYLCASSKGQEVGDEQFFGPGTRLTVL.

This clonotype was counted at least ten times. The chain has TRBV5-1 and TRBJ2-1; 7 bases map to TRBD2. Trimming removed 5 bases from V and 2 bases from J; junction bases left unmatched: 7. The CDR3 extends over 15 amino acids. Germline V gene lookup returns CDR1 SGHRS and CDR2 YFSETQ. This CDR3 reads CASSREAGTYNEQFF. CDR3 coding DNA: TGCGCCAGCAGTCGGGAGGCGGGAACCTACAATGAGCAGTTCTTC. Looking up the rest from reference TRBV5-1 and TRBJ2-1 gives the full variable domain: KAGVTQTPRYLIKTRGQQVTLSCSPISGHRSVSWYQQTPGQGLQFLFEYFSETQRNKGNFPGRFSGRQFSNSRSEMNVSTLELGDSALYLCASSREAGTYNEQFFGPGTRLTVL.

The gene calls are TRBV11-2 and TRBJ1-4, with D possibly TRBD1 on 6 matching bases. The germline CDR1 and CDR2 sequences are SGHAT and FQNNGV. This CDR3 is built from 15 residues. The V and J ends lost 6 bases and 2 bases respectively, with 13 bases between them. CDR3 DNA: TGTGCCAGCAGACGTCAGGGGCTGACTAATGAAAAACTGTTTTTT. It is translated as CASRRQGLTNEKLFF.

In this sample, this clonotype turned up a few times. CDR3 sequence reads: CASSPFSGGRNEQFF. In nucleotides, the CDR3 is TGTGCCAGCAGCCCCTTCTCGGGAGGACGCAATGAGCAGTTCTTC. The V and J genes are TRBV7-9 and TRBJ2-1; 7 bases are a match to TRBD2. CDR3 size: 15 residues. The J segment lost 6 bases and the V segment lost 5 bases, leaving 10 bases of the junction unmatched. Germline V gives CDR1 SEHNR, CDR2 FQNEAQ (reference sequence).

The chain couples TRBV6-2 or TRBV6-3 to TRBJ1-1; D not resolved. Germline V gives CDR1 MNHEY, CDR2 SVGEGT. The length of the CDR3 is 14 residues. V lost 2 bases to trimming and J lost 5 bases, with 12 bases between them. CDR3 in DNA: TGTGCCAGCAGTTACGGCGTCAGACGAACTGAAGCTTTCTTT. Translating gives CASSYGVRRTEAFF.

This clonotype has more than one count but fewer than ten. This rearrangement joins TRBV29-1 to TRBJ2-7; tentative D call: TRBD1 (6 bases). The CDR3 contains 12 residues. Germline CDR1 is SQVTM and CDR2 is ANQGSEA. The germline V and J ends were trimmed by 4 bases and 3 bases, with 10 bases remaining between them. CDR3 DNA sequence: TGCAGCGTTGCAGGACAGTTCTACGAGCAGTACTTC. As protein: CSVAGQFYEQYF.

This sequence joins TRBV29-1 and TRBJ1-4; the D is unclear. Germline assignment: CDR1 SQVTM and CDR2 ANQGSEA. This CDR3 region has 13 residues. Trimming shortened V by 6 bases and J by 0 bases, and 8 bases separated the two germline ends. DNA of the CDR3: TGCAGCGTGGGAGCTGCAACTAATGAAAAACTGTTTTTT. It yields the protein CSVGAATNEKLFF.

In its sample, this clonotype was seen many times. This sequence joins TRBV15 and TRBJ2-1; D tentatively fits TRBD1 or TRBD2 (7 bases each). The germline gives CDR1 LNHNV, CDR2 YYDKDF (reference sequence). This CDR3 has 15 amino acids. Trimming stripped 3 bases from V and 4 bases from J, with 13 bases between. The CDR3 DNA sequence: TGTGCCACCAGCAGGGGACAGCGGGATTACAATGAGCAGTTCTTC. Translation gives CATSRGQRDYNEQFF. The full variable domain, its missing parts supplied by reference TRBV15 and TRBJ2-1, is DAMVIQNPRYQVTQFGKPVTLSCSQTLNHNVMYWYQQKSSQAPKLLFHYYDKDFNNEADTPDNFQSRRPNTSFCFLDIRSPGLGDTAMYLCATSRGQRDYNEQFFGPGTRLTVL.

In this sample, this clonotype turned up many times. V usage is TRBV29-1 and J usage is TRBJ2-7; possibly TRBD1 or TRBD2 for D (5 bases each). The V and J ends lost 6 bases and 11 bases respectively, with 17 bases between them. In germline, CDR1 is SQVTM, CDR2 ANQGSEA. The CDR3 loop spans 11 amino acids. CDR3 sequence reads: CSVDTGRTKYF. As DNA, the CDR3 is TGCAGCGTAGATACGGGACGAACGAAGTACTTC.

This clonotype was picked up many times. CDR3 in DNA: TGTGCCAGCAGTTTGAGCGTCGGGACAGATACGCAGTATTTT. It translates to CASSLSVGTDTQYF. The chain carries TRBV12-3 or TRBV12-4 and TRBJ2-3; D not resolved. V was cut by 3 bases and J by 3 bases, with 10 bases left in between. This CDR3 has 14 residues.

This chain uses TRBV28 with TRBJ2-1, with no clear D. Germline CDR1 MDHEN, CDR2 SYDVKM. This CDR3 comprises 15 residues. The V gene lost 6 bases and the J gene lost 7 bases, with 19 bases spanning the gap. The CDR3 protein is CASSPLIPRPNEQFF. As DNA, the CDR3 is TGTGCCAGCAGCCCACTCATTCCGCGGCCTAATGAGCAGTTCTTC.

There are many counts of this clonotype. CDR3 in DNA: TGCAGTGCTGGTGAGGGGGGGCCTGGCGGTGAGCAGTTCTTC. This sequence encodes CSAGEGGPGGEQFF. The chain uses TRBV20-1 and TRBJ2-1; D possibly corresponds to TRBD2 (7 bases). Trimming removed 5 bases at V and 9 bases at J, with 20 bases between. This CDR3 comprises 14 residues. The germline gives CDR1 DFQATT, CDR2 SNEGSKA (reference sequence).

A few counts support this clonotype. CDR3 coding DNA: TGTGCCAGCAGTTACTTGACGAACACCGGGGAGCTGTTTTTT. Amino acid sequence: CASSYLTNTGELFF. The chain employs TRBV6-5 and TRBJ2-2; D not resolved. Germline CDR1 MNHEY, CDR2 SVGAGI. CDR3 length: 14 residues. Trimming took off 1 base at V and 0 bases at J, with 3 bases between the two ends.